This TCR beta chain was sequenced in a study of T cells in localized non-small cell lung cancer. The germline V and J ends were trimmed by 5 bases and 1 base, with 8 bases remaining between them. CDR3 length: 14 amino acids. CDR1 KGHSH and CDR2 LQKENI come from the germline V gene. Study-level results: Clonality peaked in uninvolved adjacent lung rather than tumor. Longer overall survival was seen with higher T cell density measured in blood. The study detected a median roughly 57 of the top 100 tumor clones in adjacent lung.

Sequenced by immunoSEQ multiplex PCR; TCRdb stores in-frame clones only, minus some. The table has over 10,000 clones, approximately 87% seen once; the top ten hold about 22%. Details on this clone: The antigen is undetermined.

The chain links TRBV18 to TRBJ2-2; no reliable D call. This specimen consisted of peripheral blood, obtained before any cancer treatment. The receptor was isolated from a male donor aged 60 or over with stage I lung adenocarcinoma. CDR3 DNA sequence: TGTGCCAGCTCAGAACAGAAGAACACCGGGGAGCTGTTTTTT. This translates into CASSEQKNTGELFF. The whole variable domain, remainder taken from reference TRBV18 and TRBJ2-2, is NAGVMQNPRHLVRRRGQEARLRCSPMKGHSHVYWYRQLPEEGLKFMVYLQKENIIDESGMPKERFSAEFPKEGPSILRIQQVVRGDSAAYFCASSEQKNTGELFFGEGSRLTVL.